The next 14 T cell receptor beta chains were all read from a single sample in a study of PD-L1 blockade in urothelial cancer. Profiling relied on immunoSEQ multiplex PCR, and the TCRdb table lists in-frame clones only, not all of them. Altogether about 45,000 clones are present, around 89% being singletons, with the ten largest covering 3.9%. Specimen: PBMCs, collected around atezolizumab (anti-PD-L1) treatment. The source is a man aged 80 or over with urothelial cancer.

The CDR3 loop reads CASSWGASGTSLTGELFF. For the CDR3, the DNA is TGTGCCAGCAGCTGGGGGGCTAGCGGGACGTCTCTCACCGGGGAGCTGTTTTTT. The rearrangement links TRBV7-2 to TRBJ2-2, with 9 bases aligning to TRBD2. The CDR3 consists of 18 residues. Germline V gene data show CDR1 as SGHTA and CDR2 as FQGNSA. Germline trimming cut 4 bases from V and 4 bases from J; bases unmatched to any gene: 13.

V is TRBV13 and J is TRBJ2-5; 10 nucleotides match TRBD1. CDR3 length equals 15 residues. CDR1 and CDR2 from the germline V gene are PRHDT and FYEKMQ (reference sequence). Trimming removed 5 bases from V and 4 bases from J; junction bases left unmatched: 7. CDR3 region: CASSQDRGRGETQYF. In DNA, the CDR3 is TGTGCCAGCAGCCAAGACAGGGGGCGCGGAGAGACCCAGTACTTC. The full variable domain, rest sourced from reference TRBV13 and TRBJ2-5, is AAGVIQSPRHLIKEKRETATLKCYPIPRHDTVYWYQQGPGQDPQFLISFYEKMQSDKGSIPDRFSAQQFSDYHSELNMSSLELGDSALYFCASSQDRGRGETQYFGPGTRLLVL.

The chain couples TRBV25-1 to TRBJ1-4; 8 bases agree with TRBD1. The V gene end was trimmed by 5 bases and the J gene end by 8 bases; junction bases not matched to a gene: 4. CDR3 length: 13 amino acids. The germline V gene has CDR1 MGHDK and CDR2 SYGVNS. The CDR3 here is CASSWTGREKLFF. In nucleotides, the CDR3 is TGTGCCAGCAGTTGGACAGGGAGGGAAAAACTGTTTTTT.

CDR3 in DNA: TGTGCCAGCAGCTTAGGTAGAGGGGGCATGAACACTGAAGCTTTCTTT. Translating gives CASSLGRGGMNTEAFF. V and J are TRBV7-2 and TRBJ1-1; 7 bases are a match to TRBD1. The V gene end was trimmed by 1 base and the J gene end by 0 bases; junction bases not matched to a gene: 5. CDR3 size: 16 residues. CDR1 is SGHTA and CDR2 is FQGNSA in the germline V gene.

With regard to this clone: Additional DNA sequences in this sample encode the identical CDR3. CDR3 amino acids: CASSVNSYEQYF. CDR3 coding DNA: TGTGCCAGCAGTGTTAACAGCTACGAGCAGTACTTC. The chain joins TRBV2 to TRBJ2-7; D not certain. CDR3 length: 12 residues. The V gene's germline CDR1 is SNHLY and CDR2 FYNNEI. The V end lost 4 bases, the J end lost 3 bases, and 7 bases lay between the germline ends.

This chain joins TRBV6-1 and TRBJ1-4; D may be TRBD1 (6 bases). The length of the CDR3 is 17 residues. V gave up 1 base and J gave up 2 bases, with 14 bases separating them. The germline V gene encodes CDR1 MNHNS and CDR2 SASEGT. The CDR3 reads CASSEGQGRDTNEKLFF. The CDR3 nucleotides are TGTGCCAGCAGTGAAGGCCAGGGGAGGGATACTAATGAAAAACTGTTTTTT.

The chain couples TRBV6-5 to TRBJ1-1, with TRBD1 identical over 7 bases. Germline values: CDR1 MNHEY, CDR2 SVGAGI. Losses at the gene ends were 5 bases for V and 0 bases for J; bases not matched to a gene: 6. The CDR3 loop spans 15 amino acids. CDR3 DNA sequence: TGTGCCAGCAGTAGGGAGACAGGGATGAACACTGAAGCTTTCTTT. Amino acids: CASSRETGMNTEAFF.

The chain carries TRBV19 and TRBJ1-2, with D possibly matching TRBD1 (5 bases). This CDR3 region has 16 residues. CDR1 is LNHDA, CDR2 SQIVND, per germline (reference sequence). Trimming removed 2 bases at V and 0 bases at J, with 13 bases between. DNA of the CDR3: TGTGCCAGTAGTATATTATCCCCAGGGACTAACTATGGCTACACCTTC. Translated, it gives CASSILSPGTNYGYTF.

V and J are TRBV9 and TRBJ2-7; 9 bases fit TRBD2. This CDR3 spans 14 amino acids. The germline gives CDR1 SGDLS, CDR2 YYNGEE. With V trimmed by 3 bases and J by 2 bases, 3 bases remained unmatched. The chain's CDR3 is CASSESGRPYEQYF. The CDR3 region has the DNA TGTGCCAGCAGCGAAAGCGGGAGGCCCTACGAGCAGTACTTC.

This chain links TRBV6-5 with TRBJ2-7; TRBD1 is a possible D gene (5 bases). The length of the CDR3 is 15 residues. Trimming cost V 0 bases and J 3 bases, with 12 bases left between them. Per germline, CDR1 MNHEY and CDR2 SVGAGI. CDR3 sequence: CASSYSIQGGYEQYF. The CDR3 DNA reads as TGTGCCAGCAGTTACTCGATTCAGGGTGGCTACGAGCAGTACTTC.

This clone was found a few times. The chain links TRBV18 to TRBJ2-2; 7 positions match TRBD1. The CDR3 is made up of 17 amino acids. Per germline, CDR1 KGHSH and CDR2 LQKENI. The junction had 11 bases not matched to a gene; V was cut back by 6 bases and J by 1 base. Here the CDR3 DNA reads TGTGCCAGCTCGCTTTTTGGGACAGCTTTGAACACCGGGGAGCTGTTTTTT. Its protein product is CASSLFGTALNTGELFF.

The rearrangement links TRBV28 to TRBJ2-3; 14 positions agree with TRBD2. Germline CDR1 reads MDHEN; CDR2 reads SYDVKM. The CDR3 length is 19 residues. With V trimmed by 6 bases and J by 1 base, 12 bases remained unmatched. The CDR3 nucleotides read TGTGCCAGCAGCCGCGGTGGACTAGCGGGAGGCCCTGGCACAGATACGCAGTATTTT. Amino acid sequence: CASSRGGLAGGPGTDTQYF.

This chain joins TRBV30 and TRBJ1-2; maybe TRBD1 (6 bases). The ends were cut back, 3 bases at V and 2 bases at J, with 16 bases in the middle. The CDR3 covers 15 residues. Per germline, CDR1 GTSNPN and CDR2 SVGIG (reference sequence). The DNA for the CDR3 is TGTGCCTGGAGCCACACCCCGGACAGCAACTATGGCTACACCTTC. This sequence encodes CAWSHTPDSNYGYTF.

This clone showed up just a few times. CDR3 region: CAWSVKGSGANVLTF. CDR3 sequence (DNA): TGTGCCTGGAGTGTAAAGGGGTCTGGGGCCAACGTCCTGACTTTC. The chain links TRBV30 to TRBJ2-6; TRBD1 might be the D (5 bases). CDR3 length: 15 residues. Germline assignment: CDR1 GTSNPN and CDR2 SVGIG (reference sequence). The germline V and J ends were trimmed by 0 bases and 1 base, with 7 bases remaining between them.